What follows describes a single TCR beta chain. Its antigen is unknown. The CDR3 covers 16 residues. Deletions cut 5 bases from V and 0 bases from J, with 14 bases between. Germline-derived CDR1 and CDR2 are SGHDT and YYEEEE. Both previously described methods and listed TCR primers were employed to make bulk TCR libraries. TCRdb reprocessed the PCR reads via MiXCR and lists one record per CDR3 protein. The sample has approximately 500,000 distinct CDR3 sequences; roughly 23% are singletons. These data belong to a study of molecular identifiers for immune sequencing clone quantification. Looking at the study overall: In replicates, the authors split RNA from around 20,000 or 100,000 naive CD8 cells five ways and sequenced four. Study-wide results and limits: Spiked Jurkat TCR RNA from one cell was reportedly detectable among under 1.2 million naive cells. Beyond 20 RNA copies, clones held over 98% of effector molecules, compared with under 1% in naive cells.

The chain recombines TRBV5-6 with TRBJ2-2, with D unresolved. The TCR comes from a human donor in good health. Some libraries in this study had Jurkat cell RNA spiked in. The material sequenced was naive CD8+ T cells from blood, with Jurkat cell RNA spiked in. Subset of the sample: FACS-sorted CD8+CD4-CCR7+CD45RA+ naive T cells. For the CDR3, the DNA is TGTGCCAGCAGTCTTACAGAAAATCCGAACACCGGGGAGCTGTTTTTT. This translates into CASSLTENPNTGELFF. The full variable domain, rest sourced from reference TRBV5-6 and TRBJ2-2, is DAGVTQSPTHLIKTRGQQVTLRCSPKSGHDTVSWYQQALGQGPQFIFQYYEEEERQRGNFPDRFSGHQFPNYSSELNVNALLLGDSALYLCASSLTENPNTGELFFGEGSRLTVL.